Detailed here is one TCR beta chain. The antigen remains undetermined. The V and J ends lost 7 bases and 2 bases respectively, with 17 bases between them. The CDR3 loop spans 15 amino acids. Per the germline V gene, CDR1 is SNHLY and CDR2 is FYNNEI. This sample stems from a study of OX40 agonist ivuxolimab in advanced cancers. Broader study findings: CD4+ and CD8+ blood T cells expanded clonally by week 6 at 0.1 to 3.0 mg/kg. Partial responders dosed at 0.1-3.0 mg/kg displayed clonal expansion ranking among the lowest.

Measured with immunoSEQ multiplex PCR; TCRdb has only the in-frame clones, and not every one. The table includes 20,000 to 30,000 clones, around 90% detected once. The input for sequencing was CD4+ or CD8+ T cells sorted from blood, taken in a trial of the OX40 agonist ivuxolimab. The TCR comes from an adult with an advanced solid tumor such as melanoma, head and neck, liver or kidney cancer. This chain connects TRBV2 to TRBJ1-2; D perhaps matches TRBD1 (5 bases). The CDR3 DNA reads TGTGCCAGCACCGACACAGGAGGGTCAAACTATGGCTACACCTTC. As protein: CASTDTGGSNYGYTF.